The next 21 T cell receptor beta chains were all read from a single sample in a study of T-cell reconstitution after alpha-beta-depleted transplantation in children. Unique molecular identifiers were used in preparing the TCRbeta library. Via MiXCR, TCRdb re-called the PCR reads, giving one row per CDR3 protein. Of 600,000 to 700,000 distinct CDR3 sequences listed, 15% to 20% are singletons. Sequenced material: PBMCs from the stem cell graft donor, taken from the stem cell graft. The origin of the receptors is a human donor who donated a stem cell graft to a child with acute myeloid leukemia.

This clonotype was counted many times. V is TRBV6-5 and J is TRBJ2-6; D gene ambiguous. The CDR3 runs to 15 residues. Germline V gene data show CDR1 as MNHEY and CDR2 as SVGAGI. Trimming shortened V by 2 bases and J by 0 bases, and 5 bases separated the two germline ends. The chain's CDR3 is CASSYVGSGANVLTF. The CDR3 DNA sequence: TGTGCCAGCAGTTACGTCGGCTCTGGGGCCAACGTCCTGACTTTC.

In this sample, this clonotype turned up many times. The CDR3 nucleotides read TGTGCCAGCAGTTTATCGGGGGTCGGGGCTGAAGCTTTCTTT. This sequence encodes CASSLSGVGAEAFF. This chain links TRBV27 with TRBJ1-1; tentatively, D is TRBD1 (5 bases). Trimming removed 0 bases at V and 6 bases at J, with 11 bases between. Germline values: CDR1 MNHEY, CDR2 SMNVEV (reference sequence). The CDR3 extends over 14 amino acids.

The chain couples TRBV7-8 to TRBJ2-1, with D hard to call. V gave up 1 base and J gave up 0 bases, with 16 bases separating them. CDR3 length: 18 amino acids. CDR1 is SGHVS, CDR2 FQNEAQ, per germline. The CDR3 loop reads CASSLEVVWESSYNEQFF. CDR3 sequence (DNA): TGTGCCAGCAGCTTAGAAGTTGTGTGGGAAAGCTCCTACAATGAGCAGTTCTTC.

This clonotype occurred many times. This chain links TRBV7-9 with TRBJ2-5; D perhaps matches TRBD1 (6 bases). The CDR3 totals 13 residues. Germline V CDR1 and CDR2: SEHNR, FQNEAQ (reference sequence). V was trimmed by 5 bases and J by 4 bases, leaving 11 bases between them. The CDR3 sequence is CASSPGQLETQYF. CDR3 DNA: TGTGCCAGCAGCCCAGGACAGTTAGAGACCCAGTACTTC.

The chain joins TRBV11-2 to TRBJ1-4; D is ambiguous. The germline gives CDR1 SGHAT, CDR2 FQNNGV. The CDR3 has 14 amino acids. With 5 bases removed from V and 7 bases from J, the gap between germline ends came to 14 bases. The CDR3 nucleotides read TGTGCCAGCAGCGAGAGGATGGGGAGTGAAAAACTGTTTTTT. Residues: CASSERMGSEKLFF. The whole variable domain, filled in from reference TRBV11-2 and TRBJ1-4, reads EAGVAQSPRYKIIEKRQSVAFWCNPISGHATLYWYQQILGQGPKLLIQFQNNGVVDDSQLPKDRFSAERLKGVDSTLKIQPAKLEDSAVYLCASSERMGSEKLFFGSGTQLSVL.

This clonotype appeared many times. The V gene is TRBV11-2, the J gene TRBJ1-1; D perhaps matches TRBD1 (5 bases). V dropped 5 bases and J dropped 11 bases, with 15 bases sitting between them. Germline CDR1 SGHAT, CDR2 FQNNGV. There are 12 residues in the CDR3. CDR3 nucleotides: TGTGCCAGCAGCGTGAGCAGGGTAGAGGCTTTCTTT. This gives the protein CASSVSRVEAFF.

On this clonotype itself: A much larger clonotype is one base distant, so this may be a read error. The V and J genes are TRBV4-3 and TRBJ2-5; D could derive from TRBD1 or TRBD2 (6 bases each). V was trimmed by 9 bases and J by 5 bases, leaving 19 bases between them. Germline values: CDR1 LGHNA, CDR2 YSLEER. CDR3 length: 14 amino acids. The CDR3 here is CARSILGGGETQYF. DNA for the CDR3: TGCGCCAGAAGCATTTTAGGGGGAGGTGAGACCCAGTACTTC.

This rearrangement joins TRBV20-1 to TRBJ1-5; tentatively, D is TRBD1 (6 bases). Germline values: CDR1 DFQATT, CDR2 SNEGSKA (reference sequence). The CDR3 runs 15 residues. V was clipped by 3 bases and J by 6 bases, with 18 bases between them. The CDR3 DNA reads TGCAGTGCTAGTAAAAAACAGGGAGGCGCTCAGCCCCAGCATTTT. It translates to CSASKKQGGAQPQHF.

This chain links TRBV5-1 with TRBJ2-3; possibly TRBD2 for D (7 bases). Trimming pared 0 bases from V and 4 bases from J, leaving 12 bases between. Germline CDR1 and CDR2: SGHRS and YFSETQ. The CDR3 loop spans 15 amino acids. The CDR3 reads CASSLVGGRADTQYF. CDR3 in DNA: TGCGCCAGCAGCTTGGTGGGGGGGCGCGCAGATACGCAGTATTTT.

The chain links TRBV18 to TRBJ1-1, with D unresolved. The CDR3 length is 12 residues. Germline assignment: CDR1 KGHSH and CDR2 LQKENI. Trimming left V 2 bases short and J 8 bases short, with 9 bases between. In DNA, the CDR3 is TGTGCCAGCTCACCAAGCACCTTGGAAGCTTTCTTT. The encoded protein is CASSPSTLEAFF.

In its sample, this clonotype was seen many times. This sequence joins TRBV6-5 and TRBJ2-7, with a tentative D call TRBD2 (7 bases). In germline, CDR1 is MNHEY, CDR2 SVGAGI. The CDR3 length is 16 residues. V was pared by 2 bases and J by 2 bases, with 16 bases between. CDR3 nucleotides: TGTGCCAGCAGTTACAGTAGGGGGGGCGCAACCTACGAGCAGTACTTC. It yields the protein CASSYSRGGATYEQYF.

The rearrangement links TRBV20-1 to TRBJ2-3; D is possibly TRBD1 (5 bases). Trimming shortened V by 2 bases and J by 5 bases, and 17 bases separated the two germline ends. CDR3 length equals 15 residues. The germline gives CDR1 DFQATT, CDR2 SNEGSKA (reference sequence). Written as DNA, the CDR3 is TGCAGTGCTAGACCATCTAGGGCAGGGATAGATACGCAGTATTTT. This codes for CSARPSRAGIDTQYF.

The chain joins TRBV21-1 to TRBJ2-7; the DNA was not compared with TRBD1, the D call given in the table. TRBV21-1 is described as a pseudogene. This CDR3 is built from 16 residues. The CDR3 DNA is TGTGCCAGCAGCAGTGGTAGGGGCCCGGGACCCTACGAGCAGTACTTC. This gives the protein CASSSGRGPGPYEQYF.

This clonotype was picked up one time. The chain joins TRBV5-1 to TRBJ1-5; D gene ambiguous. Trimming removed 3 bases from V and 9 bases from J, with 10 bases in between. CDR3 length: 12 amino acids. Germline V lookup: CDR1 SGHRS, CDR2 YFSETQ. CDR3 in DNA: TGCGCCAGCAGCTCTGGAGGCGGGCCCCAGCATTTT. Amino acid sequence: CASSSGGGPQHF.

The chain recombines TRBV30 with TRBJ2-7; a possible D gene is TRBD2 (5 bases). The CDR3 contains 11 residues. V was cut by 1 base and J by 7 bases, with 8 bases left in between. The germline V gene has CDR1 GTSNPN and CDR2 SVGIG (reference sequence). CDR3 sequence reads: CAWSDRGEQYF. DNA of the CDR3: TGTGCCTGGAGTGATCGGGGTGAGCAGTACTTC.

At least ten counts were recorded for this clonotype. This chain connects TRBV5-1 to TRBJ2-1; 7 nucleotides match TRBD2. Germline trimming cut 6 bases from V and 5 bases from J; bases unmatched to any gene: 5. CDR1 SGHRS and CDR2 YFSETQ come from the germline V gene. The length of the CDR3 is 13 residues. This chain's CDR3 is CASTWGGDNEQFF. CDR3 in DNA: TGCGCCAGCACCTGGGGAGGGGACAATGAGCAGTTCTTC.

This sequence joins TRBV4-1 and TRBJ2-1; D uncertain. Germline assignment: CDR1 MGHRA and CDR2 YSYEKL. CDR3 length: 15 amino acids. The V end was cut by 1 base, the J end by 2 bases, with 9 bases between. This CDR3 is CASSQGWNTYNEQFF. Here the CDR3 DNA reads TGCGCCAGCAGCCAAGGCTGGAACACCTACAATGAGCAGTTCTTC.

This clonotype was picked up a small number of times. This CDR3 reads CASSPQGNRETQYF. For the CDR3, the DNA is TGTGCCAGCAGCCCCCAGGGGAATCGGGAGACCCAGTACTTC. This chain uses TRBV7-9 with TRBJ2-5, with D possibly TRBD1 on 6 matching bases. Germline CDR1 is SEHNR and CDR2 is FQNEAQ (reference sequence). V was pared by 5 bases and J by 5 bases, with 15 bases between. The CDR3 contains 14 residues.

As regards this clonotype: A much larger clonotype is one base distant, so this may be a read error. The chain couples TRBV20-1 to TRBJ2-1, with unresolved D. The CDR3 runs 12 residues. Per germline, CDR1 DFQATT and CDR2 SNEGSKA (reference sequence). CDR3 nucleotides: TGCAGTGCTATGGTTTTCGGCAATGAGGAGTTCTTC. Encoded protein: CSAMVFGNEEFF.

In this sample, this clonotype turned up many times. As DNA, the CDR3 is TGCAGTGCTTCCATTAACACTGAAGCTTTCTTT. As protein: CSASINTEAFF. The genes are TRBV20-1 and TRBJ1-1; no definite D call. V gave up 5 bases and J gave up 2 bases, with 6 bases separating them. This CDR3 has 11 amino acids. CDR1 and CDR2 (germline): DFQATT, SNEGSKA (reference sequence).

In this sample, this clonotype turned up many times. V and J are TRBV9 and TRBJ1-2, with 8 bases aligning to TRBD1. This CDR3 contains 15 residues. Germline CDR1 is SGDLS and CDR2 is YYNGEE. Trimming removed 4 bases from V and 3 bases from J; junction bases left unmatched: 8. The CDR3: CASSLGTGEYYGYTF. CDR3 in DNA: TGTGCCAGCAGCTTAGGGACAGGAGAGTACTATGGCTACACCTTC.